This TCR beta chain originates from a study of tumor-infiltrating lymphocytes in primary liver carcinoma. Study background: Patients included men and women of 30 to 69 years. Regardless of tissue type, samples showed similar yields of roughly 3.5 to 8 million productive TCRbeta reads. Overall study findings and caveats: Pairs of tumor regions overlapped more than tumor-adjacent and tumor-blood pairs did.

The germline V gene encodes CDR1 LGHNT and CDR2 FRNRAP. CDR3 length: 14 amino acids. TCR beta cDNA was made from 450 to 550 ng total RNA with a constant-region primer. Modified slightly, ARM-PCR produced TCR beta libraries over three nested multiplex PCR rounds. Use of TRBV1-TRBV30 forward primers with a C-beta reverse primer characterized the first two PCR rounds, which lasted nine to eleven cycles each. TCRdb re-called the multiplex PCR reads through MiXCR, storing one row per CDR3 protein. The sample has a few hundred thousand distinct CDR3 sequences; more than 55% are singletons. For blood RNA, unsorted whole blood served as the source, and germline DNA was extracted too. As for this clonotype: The antigen remains unidentified. The germline gene is not matched at one end of the junction; a read error may be the cause.

The chain combines TRBV12-5 with TRBJ2-2; TRBD2 agrees at 8 bases. This clonotype was obtained from a woman aged 25-40 years with primary liver carcinoma and hepatitis B virus infection. What was sequenced was peripheral blood. CDR3 DNA: TGTGCTAGTGCAAGACTAGCGAACACCGGGAAGCTGTTTTTT. The encoded protein is CASARLANTGKLFF. The full variable domain, with the rest looked up from reference TRBV12-5 and TRBJ2-2, is DARVTQTPRHKVTEMGQEVTMRCQPILGHNTVFWYRQTMMQGLELLAYFRNRAPLDDSGMPKDRFSAEMPDATLATLKIQPSEPRDSAVYFCASARLANTGKLFFGEGSRLTVL.